This is a list of T cell receptor beta chains from one sample in a study of blood T cell repertoires in COVID-19. Assay used: immunoSEQ multiplex PCR; TCRdb lists only in-frame clones, some missing. The sample shows more than 300,000 clones, around 90% of them seen only once. What was sequenced was peripheral blood. These receptors came from a woman in her thirties or forties with COVID-19, enrolled during active disease. CDR3s include the opening cysteine and the closing phenylalanine or tryptophan. A D gene is named only where the DNA matches it firmly. The size entry is marked missing in some rows and otherwise reads once, few, many or a size class.

CDR3	DNA	V	J	size	D
CASSLRGLAGHNEQFF	TGTGCCAGCAGCTTACGGGGACTAGCGGGGCACAATGAGCAGTTCTTC	TRBV7-8	TRBJ2-1	NA	TRBD2
CASSRPTGTKNIQYF	TGTGCCAGCAGCCGTCCCACAGGGACCAAAAACATTCAGTACTTC	TRBV11-1	TRBJ2-4	NA	NA
CASSQVQGSGNTIYF	TGTGCCAGCAGCCAAGTACAGGGTAGCGGAAACACCATATATTTT	TRBV3-1/TRBV3-2	TRBJ1-3	NA	NA
CASSLGQYVSYEQYF	TGTGCCAGCAGCTTAGGGCAATACGTTTCCTACGAGCAGTACTTC	TRBV7-9	TRBJ2-7	NA	NA
CASSLARGGPGYEKLFF	TGCGCCAGCAGCTTGGCTCGCGGAGGCCCGGGGTATGAAAAACTGTTTTTT	TRBV5-1	TRBJ1-4	once	NA
CASSPPGAGNTIYF	TGTGCCAGCTCACCACCAGGGGCTGGAAACACCATATATTTT	TRBV18	TRBJ1-3	NA	NA
CASSDGGNVNSYEQYF	TGCGCCAGCAGCGATGGAGGGAACGTCAACTCCTACGAGCAGTACTTC	TRBV5-1	TRBJ2-7	NA	NA
CASSPWGQNTGELFF	TGTGCCAGCAGTCCGTGGGGCCAGAACACCGGGGAGCTGTTTTTT	TRBV28	TRBJ2-2	NA	NA
CACDFRGAKNIQYF	TGTGCCTGTGACTTCCGTGGGGCCAAAAACATTCAGTACTTC	TRBV30	TRBJ2-4	NA	NA
CASSPGQAPSPLHF	TGTGCCAGCAGTCCGGGACAGGCTCCTTCACCCCTCCACTTT	TRBV28	TRBJ1-6	NA	TRBD1
CASSPGLAGRETQYF	TGTGCCAGCAGCCCGGGGTTAGCCGGGAGGGAGACCCAGTACTTC	TRBV4-2	TRBJ2-5	NA	TRBD2
CASKTAGFDTIYF	TGTGCCAGCAAAACAGCAGGGTTTGACACCATATATTTT	TRBV6-5	TRBJ1-3	NA	NA
CASSDGQRSYNEQFF	TGTGCCAGCAGCGACGGGCAGCGGTCCTACAATGAGCAGTTCTTC	TRBV27	TRBJ2-1	few	NA
CASSSPYEQYF	TGTGCCAGCAGTTCCCCGTACGAGCAGTACTTC	TRBV28	TRBJ2-7	NA	NA
CARSRGMKEAFF	TGTGCCAGGTCCAGGGGGATGAAGGAAGCTTTCTTT	TRBV5-8	TRBJ1-1	NA	TRBD1
CASSLSPGGPGGYTF	TGCGCCAGCAGCTTGAGTCCAGGGGGCCCCGGGGGCTACACCTTC	TRBV5-1	TRBJ1-2	NA	TRBD1
CASSPSRDRGETQYF	TGTGCCAGCTCACCCTCCCGGGATAGAGGTGAGACCCAGTACTTC	TRBV18	TRBJ2-5	NA	NA
CASSLARTRSKHF	TGTGCCAGCAGTTTAGCGCGGACACGGTCAAAGCATTTT	TRBV12-3/TRBV12-4	TRBJ1-5	NA	NA
CASSQVRNSPLHF	TGTGCCAGCAGCCAAGTCCGTAATTCACCCCTCCACTTT	TRBV14	TRBJ1-6	NA	NA
CASSYSARANYGYTF	TGTGCCAGCAGTTACTCGGCCAGGGCTAACTATGGCTACACCTTC	TRBV6-2/TRBV6-3	TRBJ1-2	NA	NA
CATALGASTDTQYF	TGTGCCACCGCCCTGGGGGCTAGCACAGATACGCAGTATTTT	TRBV19	TRBJ2-3	NA	NA
CASSLAGLHTGELFF	TGTGCCAGCAGCTTAGCGGGACTCCACACCGGGGAGCTGTTTTTT	TRBV7-9	TRBJ2-2	NA	NA
CSVELEQGPRGGYTF	TGCAGCGTTGAACTAGAGCAGGGGCCCAGGGGTGGCTACACCTTC	TRBV29-1	TRBJ1-2	NA	NA
CATSDPGYSYGYTF	TGTGCCACCAGTGATCCAGGTTATTCCTATGGCTACACCTTC	TRBV24-1	TRBJ1-2	NA	NA
CSAERWAQYF	TGCAGTGCCGAGAGGTGGGCGCAGTATTTT	TRBV20-1	TRBJ2-3	NA	NA
CASSWTGDLYEQYF	TGTGCCAGCAGTTGGACAGGGGATCTTTACGAGCAGTACTTC	TRBV27	TRBJ2-7	NA	TRBD1
CASSFRAGGTDTQYF	TGTGCCAGCAGCTTCAGGGCAGGGGGCACAGATACGCAGTATTTT	TRBV7-3	TRBJ2-3	NA	NA
CASSVDWVNGGYGYTF	TGTGCCAGCAGCGTAGATTGGGTAAACGGGGGCTATGGCTACACCTTC	TRBV9	TRBJ1-2	NA	NA
CASSTPLGSEQYF	TGTGCCAGCAGCACCCCTTTGGGCAGCGAGCAGTACTTC	TRBV7-9	TRBJ2-7	NA	NA
CASSIRTGGDSGANVLTF	TGTGCCAGTAGTATAAGGACAGGGGGCGACTCTGGGGCCAACGTCCTGACTTTC	TRBV19	TRBJ2-6	NA	TRBD1
CASRPRNGGNNYGYTF	TGTGCAAGTCGCCCTCGAAACGGAGGGAATAACTATGGCTACACCTTC	TRBV12-2	TRBJ1-2	once	NA
CASWGRGTGGPYSNQPQHF	TGTGCCAGTTGGGGTCGGGGGACAGGGGGACCTTATAGCAATCAGCCCCAGCATTTT	TRBV19	TRBJ1-5	NA	TRBD1
CASSLPGLAGGLDNEQFF	TGTGCCAGCAGCTTACCCGGACTAGCGGGGGGACTCGACAATGAGCAGTTCTTC	TRBV7-6	TRBJ2-1	NA	TRBD2
CASSLAGGNQPQHF	TGTGCCAGCAGCTTAGCAGGGGGGAATCAGCCCCAGCATTTT	TRBV11-2	TRBJ1-5	NA	TRBD1
CASSQSLATGYGYTF	TGCGCCAGCAGCCAAAGTTTGGCGACAGGCTATGGCTACACCTTC	TRBV4-3	TRBJ1-2	NA	NA
CAIKLAGDRYEQYF	TGTGCCATAAAACTAGCGGGAGATCGGTACGAGCAGTACTTC	TRBV10-3	TRBJ2-7	NA	TRBD2
CASRGDWDPAEAFF	TGTGCCAGTCGGGGGGACTGGGATCCCGCTGAAGCTTTCTTT	TRBV16	TRBJ1-1	NA	NA
CASRPRTGFRDQPQHF	TGTGCCAGTAGGCCTAGGACAGGGTTTAGAGATCAGCCCCAGCATTTT	TRBV19	TRBJ1-5	NA	TRBD1
CASGLAGYTQYF	TGTGCCTCCGGGCTAGCGGGGTATACGCAGTATTTT	TRBV19	TRBJ2-3	NA	TRBD2
CASSQQGTVGYGYTF	TGCGCCAGCAGCCAACAGGGAACTGTGGGCTATGGCTACACCTTC	TRBV4-1	TRBJ1-2	NA	NA
CASSPGVRVDTEAFF	TGTGCCAGCAGCCCGGGAGTTCGGGTGGACACTGAAGCTTTCTTT	TRBV7-2	TRBJ1-1	once	NA
CASSLVSNSALHF	TGTGCCAGCAGCTTAGTGTCCAATTCAGCCCTCCACTTT	TRBV11-2	TRBJ1-6	NA	NA
CASSSTPGTAWGYTF	TGCGCCAGCAGCTCAACTCCCGGGACAGCGTGGGGCTACACCTTC	TRBV5-1	TRBJ1-2	NA	TRBD1
CASSPKGTEAFF	TGTGCCAGCAGCCCAAAGGGGACTGAAGCTTTCTTT	TRBV28	TRBJ1-1	NA	NA
CASSLDNSNYGYTF	TGTGCCAGCAGCTTAGACAATTCTAACTATGGCTACACCTTC	TRBV5-5	TRBJ1-2	NA	NA
CAISGVREGTTEAFF	TGTGCCATCAGTGGGGTACGGGAGGGGACCACTGAAGCTTTCTTT	TRBV10-3	TRBJ1-1	NA	NA
CASSRGDGTDYGYTF	TGTGCCAGTAGTAGGGGGGACGGAACCGACTATGGCTACACCTTC	TRBV19	TRBJ1-2	NA	NA
CASSILGDRGNSPLHF	TGTGCCAGTAGTATTCTCGGGGACAGGGGAAATTCACCCCTCCACTTT	TRBV19	TRBJ1-6	NA	TRBD1
CASSPPTELYGYTF	TGTGCCAGCAGTCCACCCACGGAGCTGTATGGCTACACCTTC	TRBV28	TRBJ1-2	NA	NA
CASSSQGRPHTDTQYF	TGTGCCAGCAGTTCACAGGGAAGACCTCACACAGATACGCAGTATTTT	TRBV28	TRBJ2-3	NA	NA
CASSPPGQGTTDTQYF	TGTGCCAGCAGCCCCCCGGGACAGGGGACCACAGATACGCAGTATTTT	TRBV5-6	TRBJ2-3	NA	TRBD1
CASSLTGQEKLFF	TGTGCCAGCAGCTTAACAGGGCAGGAAAAACTGTTTTTT	TRBV13	TRBJ1-4	few	NA
CASSPTSSYNEQFF	TGCGCCAGCAGCCCCACTAGCTCCTACAATGAGCAGTTCTTC	TRBV4-3	TRBJ2-1	NA	NA
CASSLIARNTEAFF	TGTGCCAGCAGCTTGATCGCGAGGAACACTGAAGCTTTCTTT	TRBV7-9	TRBJ1-1	NA	NA
CASSFRDRAQPQHF	TGTGCCAGCAGCTTCCGGGACAGGGCTCAGCCCCAGCATTTT	TRBV7-2	TRBJ1-5	NA	TRBD1
CASSLAGNYGYTF	TGCGCCAGCAGCTTGGCCGGGAACTATGGCTACACCTTC	TRBV5-1	TRBJ1-2	few	NA
CASRAAGQGDGSPLHF	TGTGCCAGCAGGGCGGCGGGACAGGGGGACGGATCACCCCTCCACTTT	TRBV4-2	TRBJ1-6	once	TRBD1
CASSQARRTQYF	TGCGCCAGCAGCCAAGCTCGGAGGACCCAGTACTTC	TRBV4-3	TRBJ2-5	NA	NA
CASSLTRTVTDTQYF	TGTGCCAGCAGTCTCACACGGACAGTCACAGATACGCAGTATTTT	TRBV27	TRBJ2-3	NA	NA
CASSFWSSGNTIYF	TGTGCCAGCAGCTTCTGGAGCTCTGGAAACACCATATATTTT	TRBV11-1	TRBJ1-3	NA	NA